A single sample gave rise to the 15 T cell receptor beta chains below, sequenced in a study of CD8 T cells in Susac syndrome. The RNA, about 0.45 to 1 ug, was put through reverse transcription using random hexamers. One entry per CDR3 protein results from TCRdb running MiXCR on the immunoSEQ multiplex PCR reads. The repertoire holds approximately 230,000 distinct CDR3 sequences, with 85% to 95% as singletons. Sequencing was carried out using CD4+ T cells from PBMCs. The receptors were gathered from a human donor with multiple sclerosis.

The V and J genes are TRBV5-1 and TRBJ2-5; D is possibly TRBD1 or TRBD2 (5 bases each). This CDR3 has 15 residues. Between the trimmed V and J ends, which lost 7 bases and 0 bases, there was a span of 16 bases. From germline, CDR1 is SGHRS and CDR2 YFSETQ. The CDR3 protein is CASGLDTGYQETQYF. In DNA, the CDR3 is TGCGCCAGCGGGTTGGACACGGGGTACCAAGAGACCCAGTACTTC.

The chain combines TRBV28 with TRBJ1-2, with D perhaps TRBD1 (5 bases). V was cut by 5 bases and J by 4 bases, with 8 bases left in between. CDR1 is MDHEN and CDR2 is SYDVKM in the germline V gene. The length of the CDR3 is 12 residues. The chain's CDR3 is CASSVTVYGYTF. CDR3 DNA sequence: TGTGCCAGCAGTGTGACAGTCTATGGCTACACCTTC.

The chain recombines TRBV9 with TRBJ2-5; D remains ambiguous. Trimming shortened V by 0 bases and J by 5 bases, and 8 bases separated the two germline ends. The CDR3 has 13 residues. Germline CDR1 SGDLS, CDR2 YYNGEE. DNA of the CDR3: TGTGCCAGCAGCGTAGGGCCCCGCGAGACCCAGTACTTC. The encoded protein is CASSVGPRETQYF.

This clonotype was counted between two and nine times. The chain employs TRBV9 and TRBJ1-1; TRBD1 might be the D (5 bases). Trimming left V 3 bases short and J 3 bases short, with 9 bases between. CDR1 SGDLS and CDR2 YYNGEE come from the germline V gene. The CDR3 length is 13 residues. The CDR3 spells CASSARGDTEAFF. CDR3 DNA: TGTGCCAGCAGCGCCCGGGGGGACACTGAAGCTTTCTTT.

This rearrangement joins TRBV19 to TRBJ1-4; D is undetermined. CDR1 is LNHDA, CDR2 SQIVND, per germline (reference sequence). The CDR3 runs 13 residues. The V and J ends lost 3 bases and 4 bases respectively, with 6 bases between them. In DNA, the CDR3 is TGTGCCAGTAGTATTCGTGATAATGAAAAACTGTTTTTT. Protein sequence: CASSIRDNEKLFF.

The chain recombines TRBV9 with TRBJ2-4, with D tentatively TRBD2 (7 bases). V shed 4 bases and J shed 2 bases, with 16 bases lying between them. This CDR3 region has 16 residues. Germline CDR1 is SGDLS and CDR2 is YYNGEE. The CDR3 DNA is TGTGCCAGCAGCCCCACGGGGGGCCCTACCAAAAACATTCAGTACTTC. It is translated as CASSPTGGPTKNIQYF.

The gene calls are TRBV2 and TRBJ1-2, with D uncertain. The germline V gene has CDR1 SNHLY and CDR2 FYNNEI. The CDR3 loop spans 13 amino acids. V was shortened by 2 bases and J by 8 bases, with 12 bases between the two germline ends. CDR3 nucleotides: TGTGCCAGCAGTGAACGGGGTGAGGGCGGCTACACCTTC. Its translation is CASSERGEGGYTF.

The chain is built from TRBV5-1 and TRBJ2-7; 7 nucleotides line up with TRBD1. CDR1 and CDR2 from the germline V gene are SGHRS and YFSETQ. The CDR3 has 13 residues. V lost 6 bases to trimming and J lost 6 bases; unmatched junction nucleotides: 9. CDR3 nucleotide sequence: TGCGCCAGCATGGTTAACAGGGGTTCCGAGCAGTACTTC. It is translated as CASMVNRGSEQYF. Full variable domain (missing parts from reference TRBV5-1 and TRBJ2-7): KAGVTQTPRYLIKTRGQQVTLSCSPISGHRSVSWYQQTPGQGLQFLFEYFSETQRNKGNFPGRFSGRQFSNSRSEMNVSTLELGDSALYLCASMVNRGSEQYFGPGTRLTVT.

The chain has TRBV4-2 and TRBJ2-1; 7 bases match TRBD1. This CDR3 is built from 16 residues. The trim removed 0 bases at V and 3 bases at J, leaving 5 bases unmatched. Germline loops: CDR1 LGHNA, CDR2 YNFKEQ. The CDR3 protein is CASSQETGLIYNEQFF. The CDR3 DNA reads as TGTGCCAGCAGCCAAGAGACAGGGTTGATCTACAATGAGCAGTTCTTC.

The genes are TRBV5-1 and TRBJ2-2; 10 bases match TRBD2. The germline gives CDR1 SGHRS, CDR2 YFSETQ. This CDR3 contains 17 residues. Trimming at V came to 4 bases and at J to 6 bases, leaving 12 bases not matched to a gene. In DNA form, the CDR3 reads TGCGCCAGCAGCCCGAACCCCAGCGGGGGGGCCGCCGGGGAGCTGTTTTTT. It specifies CASSPNPSGGAAGELFF. Looking up the rest from reference TRBV5-1 and TRBJ2-2 gives the full variable domain: KAGVTQTPRYLIKTRGQQVTLSCSPISGHRSVSWYQQTPGQGLQFLFEYFSETQRNKGNFPGRFSGRQFSNSRSEMNVSTLELGDSALYLCASSPNPSGGAAGELFFGEGSRLTVL.

The CDR3 reads CASGLGQGNTGELFF. In nucleotides, the CDR3 is TGTGCTAGTGGTTTGGGACAGGGGAACACCGGGGAGCTGTTTTTT. The chain links TRBV12-5 to TRBJ2-2, with TRBD1 identical over 7 bases. The CDR3 has 15 residues. CDR1 and CDR2 (germline): LGHNT, FRNRAP. Losses at the gene ends were 1 base for V and 1 base for J; bases not matched to a gene: 0.

The chain joins TRBV5-6 to TRBJ2-7; 12 positions match TRBD1. V lost 4 bases and J lost 5; bases outside the gene matches: 4. Germline values: CDR1 SGHDT, CDR2 YYEEEE. The CDR3 is 14 residues long. CDR3 DNA: TGTGCCAGCAGCCCGGGACAGGGGGCGCACGAGCAGTACTTC. Protein product: CASSPGQGAHEQYF.

V and J are TRBV5-4 and TRBJ2-3; TRBD2 might be the D (5 bases). Trimming cost V 3 bases and J 0 bases, with 17 bases left between them. Germline CDR1 is SGHNT and CDR2 is YYREEE (reference sequence). This CDR3 has 17 amino acids. The CDR3 DNA follows: TGTGCCAGCAGCTCACCCGCCCCTCGGGGTAGCACAGATACGCAGTATTTT. Protein product: CASSSPAPRGSTDTQYF.

This chain joins TRBV30 and TRBJ1-4; the D gene is possibly TRBD1 (6 bases). This CDR3 has 13 residues. Germline CDR1 and CDR2: GTSNPN and SVGIG (reference sequence). V lost 8 bases, J lost 8 bases, and 18 bases lay in between. CDR3 in amino acids: CASNRDINEKLFF. The CDR3 coding sequence is TGTGCCAGTAACCGGGACATCAACGAAAAACTGTTTTTT.

The chain joins TRBV3-1 to TRBJ1-2, with 10 bases lining up with TRBD1. V lost 4 bases and J lost 5; bases outside the gene matches: 4. Germline values: CDR1 LGHDT, CDR2 YNNKEL (reference sequence). The CDR3 extends over 14 amino acids. The CDR3 sequence: CASSLWDRGYGYTF. For the CDR3, the DNA is TGTGCCAGCAGCCTTTGGGACAGGGGATATGGCTACACCTTC.